This T cell receptor (beta chain) was captured by sequencing in a study of Graves' ophthalmopathy and Graves' hyperthyroidism. On the study more broadly: Peripheral blood collection took place at initial diagnosis, before any treatment.

From fresh peripheral blood, 8.5 to 10 ml in volume, the PBMCs were obtained. This clonotype showed up just once. Its target is unknown. Amplified TCR beta CDR3 regions were obtained using RNA transcripts as template. First-round RT-PCR employed HTBI primers, with a second-round multiplex PCR after it. One entry per CDR3 protein, called by TCRdb with MiXCR from the multiplex PCR reads. The table records about 170,000 distinct CDR3 sequences, around two fifths of them present only once. Overall study findings and caveats: Most clonotypes expanded in thyroid above 0.001 frequency were present in blood too.

The CDR3 covers 13 residues. The germline V and J ends were trimmed by 2 bases and 5 bases, with 9 bases remaining between them. Germline V gene data show CDR1 as SGHTA and CDR2 as FQGNSA. Source material: peripheral blood. This chain uses TRBV7-2 with TRBJ2-5, with D unresolved. This TCR came from a woman between 40 and 55 years old with Graves' ophthalmopathy. The CDR3 DNA reads TGTGCCAGCAGCTTAAACGGGTGGGAGACCCAGTACTTC. Translated: CASSLNGWETQYF. The full variable domain, its missing parts supplied by reference TRBV7-2 and TRBJ2-5, is GAGVSQSPSNKVTEKGKDVELRCDPISGHTALYWYRQSLGQGLEFLIYFQGNSAPDKSGLPSDRFSAERTGGSVSTLTIQRTQQEDSAVYLCASSLNGWETQYFGPGTRLLVL.